This T cell receptor (beta chain) was recovered during a study of T-cell memory formation after mild COVID-19 (dated by TCRdb to the early 2020s). In the study overall: TCR sequence clusters from the two donors were found to be largely donor specific. In a couple of donors, T-cell clones that expanded and contracted after mild COVID-19 were tracked by sequencing TCRalpha and TCRbeta repertoires over time. Two young, previously healthy adult volunteers made up the cohort, one male and one female. Beyond this particular receptor, the publication reports: Some responding clones were found in pre-infection memory, which suggests that pre-existing cross-reactive memory T cells took part in the SARS-CoV-2 response. From day 15 to 85, contracting clones showed balanced CD4/CD8 phenotypes, whereas a second wave of clones that expanded from day 15 to 37 leaned towards CD4+. Only a couple of mild cases were covered by the study, and larger cohorts that include severe cases with pre-infection samples were considered necessary. Contracting CD4+ clones were located mainly in the CM and EM memory subsets, whereas CD8+ clones were found to be enriched in EMRA. Whether the second-wave clones peaking on day 37 were SARS-CoV-2 specific was not confirmed.

Note on this clonotype: Its antigen is currently not known. No quality values exist for individual bases; no much larger clone is one base distant.

Ficoll-Paque density gradient centrifugation was used to isolate PBMCs. Measured from the cysteine to the phenylalanine, the CDR3 is 15 residues long. The entry retains the CDR3 DNA only, 45 bases that are in frame from base 1. Per the germline V gene (reference sequence), SGHNT is the CDR1 and YYREEE is the CDR2. V gives up 0 bases and J gives up 0 bases, and the segment between their germline ends measures 9 bases. Sequencing relied on an Illumina NovaSeq 6000. cDNA libraries for TCRalpha and TCRbeta were prepared by 5'RACE using constant-segment primers, with sample barcodes and unique molecular identifiers added. RNA was extracted from every sample with Trizol reagent. Libraries were amplified in two PCR steps, with a second sample barcode and Illumina TruSeq adapters added in the second step. Sequencing of libraries was performed on an Illumina NovaSeq with 2 x 150 bp paired-end reads. The authors' analysis ran thus. The reads were demultiplexed and collapsed into UMI-guided consensus sequences using migec v1.2.7. Using mixcr v2.1.11, UMI consensuses were aligned to TRA and TRB V and J templates and then assembled into clonotypes. Clonotypes were classified as expanded or contracted when called significant by both edgeR and NoisET, with noise models trained on biological replicates. For edgeR calls, the thresholds were a false discovery rate-adjusted p below 0.01 and a log2 fold-change of 1. PCA with hierarchical clustering of max-normalized trajectories of the 1000 most abundant clonotypes was used as exploratory dynamics analysis. Separately sequenced CD4+ and CD8+ repertoires were used to assign a CD4 or CD8 phenotype to each responding clone. The public sequencing data were trimmed at Q25 with fastp and processed into clonotypes with MiXCR by TCRdb, which kept only in-frame beta chains. Every distinct CDR3 protein forms one entry, paired with its most common genes and DNA. The V and J calls follow TCRdb's processing rather than the paper's. The sample profile shows about 360,000 distinct CDR3 sequences; under 15% of them were found once. Around 21% of the sample is held by the ten biggest clonotypes.

The chain is assembled from TRBV5-4 and TRBJ1-1, with the D gene not confidently named. The sequence came from a man younger than 30 who had mild COVID-19 (a few samples of this study predate the infection). The sample titles of this study are shuffled in the database, so cell type and time point are left out; the donor was told from shared clones. Input material: PBMCs or a T cell subset sorted from them (not recorded which). The nucleotide sequence is TGTGCCAGCAGCTTGGCGGGAGTTATGAACACTGAAGCTTTCTTT. Its amino acids are CASSLAGVMNTEAFF. When the CDR3 is completed using the reference TRBV5-4 and TRBJ1-1 genes on either side, the full variable domain is ETGVTQSPTHLIKTRGQQVTLRCSSQSGHNTVSWYQQALGQGPQFIFQYYREEENGRGNFPPRFSGLQFPNYSSELNVNALELDDSALYLCASSLAGVMNTEAFFGQGTRLTVV.